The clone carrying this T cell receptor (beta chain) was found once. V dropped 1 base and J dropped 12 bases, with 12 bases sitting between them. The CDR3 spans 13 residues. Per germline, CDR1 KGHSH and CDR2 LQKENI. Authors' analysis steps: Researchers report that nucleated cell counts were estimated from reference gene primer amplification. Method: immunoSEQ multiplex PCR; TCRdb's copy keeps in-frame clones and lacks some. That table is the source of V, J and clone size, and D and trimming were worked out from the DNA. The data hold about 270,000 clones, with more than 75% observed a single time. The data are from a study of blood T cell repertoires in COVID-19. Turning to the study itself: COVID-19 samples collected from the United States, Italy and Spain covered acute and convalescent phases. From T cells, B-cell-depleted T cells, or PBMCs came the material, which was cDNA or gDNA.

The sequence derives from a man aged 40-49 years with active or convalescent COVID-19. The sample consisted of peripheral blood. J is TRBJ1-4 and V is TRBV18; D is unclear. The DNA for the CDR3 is TGTGCCAGCTCACCACTCGGAGGAGGAGAACTGTTTTTT. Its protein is CASSPLGGGELFF.